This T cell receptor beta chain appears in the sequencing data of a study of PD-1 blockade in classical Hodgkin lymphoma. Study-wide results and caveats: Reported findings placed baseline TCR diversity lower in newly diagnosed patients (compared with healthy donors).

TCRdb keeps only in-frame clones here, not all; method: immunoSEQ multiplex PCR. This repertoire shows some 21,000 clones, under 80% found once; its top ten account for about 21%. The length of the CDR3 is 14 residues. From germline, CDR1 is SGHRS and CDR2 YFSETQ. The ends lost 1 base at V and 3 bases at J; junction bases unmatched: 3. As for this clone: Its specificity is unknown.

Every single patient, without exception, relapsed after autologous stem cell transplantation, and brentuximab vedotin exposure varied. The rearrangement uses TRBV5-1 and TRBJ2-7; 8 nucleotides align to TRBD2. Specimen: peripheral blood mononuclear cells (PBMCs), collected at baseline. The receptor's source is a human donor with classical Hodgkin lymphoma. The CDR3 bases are TGCGCCAGCAGCTTGAGCGGGGGCTACTACGAGCAGTACTTC. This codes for CASSLSGGYYEQYF.